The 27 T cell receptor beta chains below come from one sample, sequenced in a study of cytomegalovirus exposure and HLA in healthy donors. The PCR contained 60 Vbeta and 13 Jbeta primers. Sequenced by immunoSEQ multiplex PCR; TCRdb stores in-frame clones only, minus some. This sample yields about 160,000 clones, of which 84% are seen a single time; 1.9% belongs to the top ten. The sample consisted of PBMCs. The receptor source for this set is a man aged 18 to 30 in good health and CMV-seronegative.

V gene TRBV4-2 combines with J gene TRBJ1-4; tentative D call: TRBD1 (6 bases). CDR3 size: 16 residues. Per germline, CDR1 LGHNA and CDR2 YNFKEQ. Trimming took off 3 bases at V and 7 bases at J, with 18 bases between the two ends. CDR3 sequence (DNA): TGTGCCAGCAGCCAGGAGCCAGGGAAAGGGGGTGAAAAACTGTTTTTT. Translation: CASSQEPGKGGEKLFF.

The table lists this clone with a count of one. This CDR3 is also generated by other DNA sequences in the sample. The DNA of the CDR3 is TGTGCCAGCAGCGTGGGACAGAACATCTACAATGAGCAGTTCTTC. This translates into CASSVGQNIYNEQFF. V gene TRBV9 combines with J gene TRBJ2-1; 7 nucleotides agree with TRBD1. After removal of 2 bases from V and 3 bases from J, the junction contained 5 bases not matched to a gene. Germline CDR1 and CDR2: SGDLS and YYNGEE. This CDR3 contains 15 residues.

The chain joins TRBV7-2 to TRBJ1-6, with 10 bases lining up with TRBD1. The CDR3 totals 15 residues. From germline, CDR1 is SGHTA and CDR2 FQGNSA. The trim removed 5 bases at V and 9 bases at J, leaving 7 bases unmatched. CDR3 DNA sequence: TGTGCCAGCAGCCCCGACAGGGGGCACGGTTCACCCCTCCACTTT. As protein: CASSPDRGHGSPLHF.

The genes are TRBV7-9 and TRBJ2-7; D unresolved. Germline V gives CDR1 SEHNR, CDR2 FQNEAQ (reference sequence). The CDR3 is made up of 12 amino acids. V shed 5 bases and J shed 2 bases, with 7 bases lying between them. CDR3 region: CASSLPPYEQYF. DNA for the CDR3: TGTGCCAGCAGCCTCCCCCCCTACGAGCAGTACTTC.

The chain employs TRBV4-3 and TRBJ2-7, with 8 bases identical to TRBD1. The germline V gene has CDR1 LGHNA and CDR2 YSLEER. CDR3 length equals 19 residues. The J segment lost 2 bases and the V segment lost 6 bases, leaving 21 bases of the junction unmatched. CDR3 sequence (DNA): TGCGCCAGCAGTCCACCCAACGGACCCGGGACAGGATTACCCTACGAGCAGTACTTC. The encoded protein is CASSPPNGPGTGLPYEQYF.

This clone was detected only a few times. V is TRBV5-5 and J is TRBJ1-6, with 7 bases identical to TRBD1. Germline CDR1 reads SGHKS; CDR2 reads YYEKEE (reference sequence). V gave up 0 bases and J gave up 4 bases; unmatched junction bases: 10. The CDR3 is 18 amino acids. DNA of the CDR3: TGTGCCAGCAGCTTGGGACCCTGGGACAGATCGTATAATTCACCCCTCCACTTT. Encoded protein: CASSLGPWDRSYNSPLHF.

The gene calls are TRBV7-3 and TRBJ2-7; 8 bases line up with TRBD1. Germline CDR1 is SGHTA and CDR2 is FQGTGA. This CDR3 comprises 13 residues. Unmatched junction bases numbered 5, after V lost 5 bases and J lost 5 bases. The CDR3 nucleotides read TGTGCCAGCAGCAGTGACAGGGGCCACGAGCAGTACTTC. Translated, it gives CASSSDRGHEQYF.

The CDR3 DNA is TGTGCCAGCAGCTTACAGGGGAACTATGGCTACACCTTC. It yields the protein CASSLQGNYGYTF. The V and J genes are TRBV11-1 and TRBJ1-2; maybe TRBD1 (6 bases). CDR1 is SGHAT, CDR2 FQDESV, per germline (reference sequence). CDR3 size: 13 residues. V was trimmed by 2 bases and J by 2 bases, leaving 6 bases between them.

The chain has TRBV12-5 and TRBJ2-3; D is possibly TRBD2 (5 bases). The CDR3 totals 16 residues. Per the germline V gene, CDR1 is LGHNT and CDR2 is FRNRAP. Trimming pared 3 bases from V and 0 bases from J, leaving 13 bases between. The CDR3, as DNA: TGTGCTAGTGGTTTACCCAGGAGGATAAGCACAGATACGCAGTATTTT. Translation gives CASGLPRRISTDTQYF.

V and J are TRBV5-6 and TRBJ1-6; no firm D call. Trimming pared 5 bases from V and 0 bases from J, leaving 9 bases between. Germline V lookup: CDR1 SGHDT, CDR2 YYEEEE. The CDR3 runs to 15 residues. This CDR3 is CASRMLSSYNSPLHF. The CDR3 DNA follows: TGTGCCAGCAGAATGTTGAGCTCCTATAATTCACCCCTCCACTTT.

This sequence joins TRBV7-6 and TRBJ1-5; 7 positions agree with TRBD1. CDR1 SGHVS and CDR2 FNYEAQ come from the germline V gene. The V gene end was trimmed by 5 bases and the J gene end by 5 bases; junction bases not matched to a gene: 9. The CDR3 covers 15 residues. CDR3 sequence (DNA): TGTGCCAGCAGCAGCGAACAGGGGAGTGATCAGCCCCAGCATTTT. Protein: CASSSEQGSDQPQHF.

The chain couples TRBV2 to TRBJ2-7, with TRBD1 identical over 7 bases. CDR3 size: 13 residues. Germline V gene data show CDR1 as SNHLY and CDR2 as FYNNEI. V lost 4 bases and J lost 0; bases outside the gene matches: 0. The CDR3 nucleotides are TGTGCCAGCAGTGGGACAGGCTCCTACGAGCAGTACTTC. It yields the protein CASSGTGSYEQYF.

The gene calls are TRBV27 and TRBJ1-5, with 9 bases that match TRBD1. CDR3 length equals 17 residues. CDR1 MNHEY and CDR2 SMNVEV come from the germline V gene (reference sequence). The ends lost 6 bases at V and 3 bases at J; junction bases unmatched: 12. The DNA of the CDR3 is TGTGCCAGCAGCCGTATCCGGGGACAGGGCGTCAATCAGCCCCAGCATTTT. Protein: CASSRIRGQGVNQPQHF.

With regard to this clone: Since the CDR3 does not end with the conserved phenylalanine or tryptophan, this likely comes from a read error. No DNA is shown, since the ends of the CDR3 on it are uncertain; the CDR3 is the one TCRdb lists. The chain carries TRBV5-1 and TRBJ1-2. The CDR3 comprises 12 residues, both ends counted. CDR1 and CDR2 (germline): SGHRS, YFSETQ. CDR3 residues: CASSLYPLSLNS.

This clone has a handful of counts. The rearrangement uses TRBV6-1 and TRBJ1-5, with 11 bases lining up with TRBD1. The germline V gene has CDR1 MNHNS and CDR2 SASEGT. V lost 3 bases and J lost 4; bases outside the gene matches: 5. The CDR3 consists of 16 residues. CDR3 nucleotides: TGTGCCAGCAGTGACCCCGGACAGGGGGCGAATCAGCCCCAGCATTTT. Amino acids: CASSDPGQGANQPQHF.

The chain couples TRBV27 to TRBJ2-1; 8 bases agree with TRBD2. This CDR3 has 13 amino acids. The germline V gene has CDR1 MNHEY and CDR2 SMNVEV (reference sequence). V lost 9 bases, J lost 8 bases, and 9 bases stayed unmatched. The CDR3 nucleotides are TGTGCCAGGGAGGGCGGGGGGCCTTATGAGCAGTTCTTC. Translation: CAREGGGPYEQFF.

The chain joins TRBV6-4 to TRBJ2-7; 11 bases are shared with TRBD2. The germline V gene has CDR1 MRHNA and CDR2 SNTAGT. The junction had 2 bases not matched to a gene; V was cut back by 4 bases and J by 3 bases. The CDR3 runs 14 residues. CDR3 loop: CASSGLAGHYEQYF. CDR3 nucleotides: TGTGCCAGCAGTGGACTAGCGGGGCACTACGAGCAGTACTTC.

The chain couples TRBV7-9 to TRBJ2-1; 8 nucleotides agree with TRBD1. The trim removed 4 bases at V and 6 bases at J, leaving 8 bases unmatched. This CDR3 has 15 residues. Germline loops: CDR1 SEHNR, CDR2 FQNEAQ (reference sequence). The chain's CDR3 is CASSSSLDRGNEQFF. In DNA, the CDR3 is TGTGCCAGCAGCTCCTCCCTCGACAGGGGCAATGAGCAGTTCTTC.

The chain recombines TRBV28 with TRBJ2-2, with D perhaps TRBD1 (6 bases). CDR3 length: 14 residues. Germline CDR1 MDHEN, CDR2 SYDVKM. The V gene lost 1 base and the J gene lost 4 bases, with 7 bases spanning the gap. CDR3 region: CASSLYRATGELFF. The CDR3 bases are TGTGCCAGCAGTTTATACAGGGCCACCGGGGAGCTGTTTTTT.

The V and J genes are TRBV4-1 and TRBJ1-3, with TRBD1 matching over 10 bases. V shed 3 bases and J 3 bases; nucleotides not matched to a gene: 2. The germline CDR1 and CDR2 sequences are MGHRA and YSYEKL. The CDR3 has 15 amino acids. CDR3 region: CASSHGTGDGNTIYF. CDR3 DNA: TGCGCCAGCAGCCACGGGACAGGGGATGGAAACACCATATATTTT.

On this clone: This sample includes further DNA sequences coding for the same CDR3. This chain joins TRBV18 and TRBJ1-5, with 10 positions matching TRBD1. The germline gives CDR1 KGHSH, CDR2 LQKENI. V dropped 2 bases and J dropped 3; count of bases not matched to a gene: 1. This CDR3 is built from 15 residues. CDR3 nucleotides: TGTGCCAGCTCACCAGGACAGGGGGACAATCAGCCCCAGCATTTT. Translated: CASSPGQGDNQPQHF.

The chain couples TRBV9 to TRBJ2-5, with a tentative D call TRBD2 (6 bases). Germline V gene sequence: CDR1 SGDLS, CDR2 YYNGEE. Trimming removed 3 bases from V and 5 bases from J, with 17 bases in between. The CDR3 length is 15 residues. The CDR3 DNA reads TGTGCCAGCAGCGCGAGGTCCGGGGGTCTGGAGACCCAGTACTTC. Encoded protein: CASSARSGGLETQYF.

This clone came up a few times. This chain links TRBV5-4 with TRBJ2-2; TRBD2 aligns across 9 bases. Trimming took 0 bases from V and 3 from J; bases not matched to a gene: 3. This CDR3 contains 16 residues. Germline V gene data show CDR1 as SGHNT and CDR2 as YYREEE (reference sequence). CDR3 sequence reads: CASSLVGLADTGELFF. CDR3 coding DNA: TGTGCCAGCAGCTTGGTGGGACTAGCTGACACCGGGGAGCTGTTTTTT.

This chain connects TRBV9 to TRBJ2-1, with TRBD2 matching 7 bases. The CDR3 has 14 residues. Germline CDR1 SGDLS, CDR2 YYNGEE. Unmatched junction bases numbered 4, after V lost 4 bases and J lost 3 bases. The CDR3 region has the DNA TGTGCCAGCAGCCCGGGCGGGAGCTACAATGAGCAGTTCTTC. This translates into CASSPGGSYNEQFF.

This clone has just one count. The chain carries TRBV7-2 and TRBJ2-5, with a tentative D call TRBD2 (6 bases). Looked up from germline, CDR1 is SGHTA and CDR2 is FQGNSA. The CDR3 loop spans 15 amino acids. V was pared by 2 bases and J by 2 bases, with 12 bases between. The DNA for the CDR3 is TGTGCCAGCAGCTTACGGGGGTCGTTTCAAGAGACCCAGTACTTC. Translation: CASSLRGSFQETQYF.

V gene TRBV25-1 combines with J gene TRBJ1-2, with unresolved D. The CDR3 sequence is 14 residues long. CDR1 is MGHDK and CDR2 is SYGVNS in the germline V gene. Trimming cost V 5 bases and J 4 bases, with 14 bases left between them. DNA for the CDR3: TGTGCCAGCAGTCCCCCGATAACGGGCTATGGCTACACCTTC. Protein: CASSPPITGYGYTF.

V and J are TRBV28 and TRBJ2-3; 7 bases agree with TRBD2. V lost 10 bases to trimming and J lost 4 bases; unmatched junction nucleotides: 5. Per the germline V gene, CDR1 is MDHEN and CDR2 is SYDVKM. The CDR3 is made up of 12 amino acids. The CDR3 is CAIRGSPDTQYF. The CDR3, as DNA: TGTGCCATTCGCGGGAGCCCAGATACGCAGTATTTT. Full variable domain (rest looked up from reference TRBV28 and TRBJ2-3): DVKVTQSSRYLVKRTGEKVFLECVQDMDHENMFWYRQDPGLGLRLIYFSYDVKMKEKGDIPEGYSVSREKKERFSLILESASTNQTSMYLCAIRGSPDTQYFGPGTRLTVL.